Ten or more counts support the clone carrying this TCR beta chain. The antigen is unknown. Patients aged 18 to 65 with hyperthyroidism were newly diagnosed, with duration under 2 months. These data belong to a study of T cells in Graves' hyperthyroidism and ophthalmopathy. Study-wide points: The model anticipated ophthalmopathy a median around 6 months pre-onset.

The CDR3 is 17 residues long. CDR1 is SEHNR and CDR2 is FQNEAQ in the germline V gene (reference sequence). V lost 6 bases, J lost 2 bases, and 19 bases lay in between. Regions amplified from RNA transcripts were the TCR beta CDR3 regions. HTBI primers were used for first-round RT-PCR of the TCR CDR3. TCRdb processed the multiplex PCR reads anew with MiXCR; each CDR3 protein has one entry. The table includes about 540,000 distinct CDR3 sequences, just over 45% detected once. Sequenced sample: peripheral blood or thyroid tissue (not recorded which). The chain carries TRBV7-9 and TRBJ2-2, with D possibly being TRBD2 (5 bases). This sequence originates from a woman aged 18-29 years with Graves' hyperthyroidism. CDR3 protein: CASSSSWDSVNTGELFF. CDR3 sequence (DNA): TGTGCCAGCAGTTCTAGTTGGGATAGCGTCAACACCGGGGAGCTGTTTTTT.